This T cell receptor beta chain is drawn from a study of cytomegalovirus exposure and HLA in healthy donors. With 4 bases removed from V and 2 bases from J, the gap between germline ends came to 26 bases. Germline-derived CDR1 and CDR2 are LNHDA and SQIVND (reference sequence). There are 20 residues in the CDR3. PCR involved 60 Vbeta and 13 Jbeta primers. Produced via immunoSEQ multiplex PCR; TCRdb's table is partial and in-frame only. The sample yields approximately 100,000 clones, about 76% seen once. Sample: PBMCs. This chain links TRBV19 with TRBJ2-2; weak D call: TRBD1 (6 bases). This receptor was taken from a woman aged 45-60 years in good health and CMV-seropositive. This CDR3 reads CASSTRVPIQGLANTGELFF. CDR3 DNA: TGTGCCAGTAGTACTCGGGTTCCCATACAGGGCTTGGCAAACACCGGGGAGCTGTTTTTT.